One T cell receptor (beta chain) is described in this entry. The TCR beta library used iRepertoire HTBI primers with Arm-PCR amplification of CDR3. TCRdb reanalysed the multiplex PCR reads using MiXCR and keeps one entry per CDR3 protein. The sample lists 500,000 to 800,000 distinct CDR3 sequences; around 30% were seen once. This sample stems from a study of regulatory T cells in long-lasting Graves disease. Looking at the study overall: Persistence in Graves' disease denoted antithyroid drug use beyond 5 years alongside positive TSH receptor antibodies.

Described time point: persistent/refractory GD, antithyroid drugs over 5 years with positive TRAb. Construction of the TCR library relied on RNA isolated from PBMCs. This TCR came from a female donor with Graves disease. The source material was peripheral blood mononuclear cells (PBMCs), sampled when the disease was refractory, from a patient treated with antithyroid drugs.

The CDR3 nucleotides are TGTGCCAGCAGTGCGGGGGACAGTCCTCGATACGAGCAGTACTTC. This codes for CASSAGDSPRYEQYF. This chain joins TRBV12-3 or TRBV12-4 and TRBJ2-7; D assignment may be TRBD1 or TRBD2 (7 bases each). V was trimmed by 5 bases and J by 4 bases, leaving 18 bases between them. The CDR3 totals 15 residues.